Given below is one T cell receptor (beta chain) in context. This sample was taken from a study of OX40 agonist ivuxolimab in advanced cancers. For the study at large: A history of anti-PD-1, anti-PD-L1 or anti-CTLA-4 therapy was acceptable, and 40% had some.

The germline V gene encodes CDR1 ENHRY and CDR2 SYGVKD. With 3 bases clipped from V and 5 bases from J, the junction kept 9 bases outside the gene matches. This CDR3 has 15 amino acids. The protocol was immunoSEQ multiplex PCR, while the TCRdb copy is restricted to in-frame clones and leaves out a portion. The data contain about 87,000 clones, 80% to 90% of them singletons. The chain carries TRBV10-3 and TRBJ2-5; 7 nucleotides match TRBD2. This specimen was CD4+ or CD8+ T cells sorted from blood, taken in a trial of the OX40 agonist ivuxolimab. This receptor was obtained from an adult with an advanced solid tumor such as melanoma, head and neck, liver or kidney cancer. The CDR3 spells CAISDPGGGKETQYF. In DNA, the CDR3 is TGTGCCATCAGTGACCCCGGGGGAGGGAAGGAGACCCAGTACTTC.